This T cell receptor beta chain was captured by sequencing in a study of cytomegalovirus exposure and HLA in healthy donors (dated by TCRdb to about 2017). Regarding the study in general: An earlier analysis of 587 of the donors reported about 260 Gb of sequence data and 117 million unique TCR beta sequences obtained from about 180 million T cells. Around 320 gigabases of sequencing data and tens of millions of unique TCR sequences were included in an early release covering about 700 HLA-typed donors. The genetic ancestry cluster associated with self-reported Caucasian donors included 80% to 90% of the 300 to 400 genotyped donors. The study was designed to test whether signatures of past pathogen exposure could be identified by cataloging public T cell receptors. The study used immunosequencing to profile the T cell repertoires of several hundred subjects and linked those repertoires to cytomegalovirus serostatus. Besides the first cohort of approximately 670 subjects, a separate validation cohort made up of 120 different subjects was used. To predict cytomegalovirus infection status, the study combined high-throughput TCR immunosequencing, statistical association of individual TCRs with disease status, and machine learning. A later analysis re-examined previously published TCR beta repertoires from 500 to 700 donors and added high-resolution HLA genotyping to investigate patterns of TCR occurrence. Rather than drawing on any new phenotypic data, the later analysis identified candidate immune exposures from TCR beta sequences and the way those sequences occurred across donors. An earlier analysis of some 500 of the donors applied high-throughput TCR beta sequencing to assess whether each TCR beta V gene segment acted as functional or pseudogenic. Donor age, sex, ethnicity and CMV serostatus were collected together with the repertoire data. Genome-wide SNP genotypes for about 65% of the roughly 700 donors were used in a later genetic analysis, which treated that subset as a discovery cohort. All discovery cohort repertoires had been generated using a single sequencing platform. Class I and class II HLA loci were covered by the typing at four-digit resolution. The number of donors typed differed by locus, with roughly 620-630 for A, B, C, DRB1 and DQB1, 522 for DQA1, 600 to 610 for DPA1, and 472 for DPB1. About five DR-DQ haplotypes were treated as single units for association and clustering because of strong linkage in the cohort. On average, around 230,000 unique TCR beta nucleotide sequences were sequenced per donor among 398 genotyped donors of the cohort, with roughly 20% of those sequences being non-productive.

The receptor library was made with the immunoSEQ multiplex PCR assay. The multiplex PCR relied on a mix of 60 forward primers for TCR Vbeta segments and 13 reverse primers for TCR Jbeta segments. The CDR3 region of rearranged TCR beta genes was amplified from genomic DNA by a multiplex PCR assay. The Illumina HiSeq System was used to sequence the amplified TCR beta libraries as 87-base-pair reads. For the original study's pipeline: A later analysis tallied approximately 87 million unique TCR beta chains across the 640 or so repertoires, and about 12 million of those chains were shared by two or more donors. Raw reads were error-corrected and collapsed into unique sequences with a nearest-neighbor algorithm that merged closely related sequences to remove PCR and sequencing errors. Alignment of CDR3 sequences to IMGT reference sequences was used to assign V, D and J gene segments. For a sequence to be retained, a match of at least six nucleotides was required to both a V gene segment and a J gene segment. Rearrangements were classified as productive when the CDR3 lacked stop codons and remained in frame with V and J, and all other rearrangements were classified as non-productive. CDR3 was defined by IMGT convention, running from the second conserved V-encoded cysteine to the conserved J-encoded phenylalanine. The earlier analysis of 500 to 600 of the donors excluded sequences that lacked an unambiguous match to a single V gene segment. In an earlier analysis of around 600 of the donors, V segments were called functional above 56.7% productive rearrangements and were called segregating when the between-donor standard deviation exceeded 5%. To diagnose cytomegalovirus status from the catalog of TCR beta chain sequences, a statistical classification framework was built. A later analysis assigned V and J genes by comparing TCR nucleotide sequences with IMGT/GENE-DB human TR gene sequences. In a later analysis, CDR3 sequences and most-parsimonious VDJ recombination scenarios were assigned using the TCRdist pipeline. In a later analysis, each TCR beta chain was defined by its CDR3 amino acid sequence together with its V-gene family, and reads lacking a unique V-gene family were excluded. A later analysis removed nearly 600 highly shared, low-generation-probability nucleotide sequences to deal with suspected cross-contamination and a sequencing artifact. For each public chain, a later analysis derived a clonal expansion index from normalized ranks of inferred template counts within each repertoire. In a later analysis, generation probabilities were computed using a VDJ recombination model fitted to out-of-frame rearrangements, and the results were checked against IGoR. A later analysis scored TCR-TCR, TCR-HLA and TCR-CMV co-occurrence with hypergeometric tests, applying a repertoire-size bias correction to TCR pairs. To estimate false discovery rates, a later analysis permuted the HLA or CMV assignments 20 times. In a later analysis, co-occurring TCRs were grouped with DBSCAN, and TCRdist sequence similarity was added when clustering was performed within HLA-allele-positive subsets. Repertoires with fewer than 30,000 or more than 120,000 public chains were left out of co-occurrence clustering, as were a handful of repertoires with anomalous nucleotide sharing. Sourced from immuneACCESS, this table was stored by TCRdb with only in-frame sequences that have V and J called. A share of the clones is absent; for the studies checked, an unresolved V gene accounts for under half, and the remainder has no known explanation. The DNA was the basis for D and trimming; V, J and clone size are from that table. The sample table lists 25,000 to 40,000 clones, 35% to 50% of them with a count of one. Around 2% of the sample goes to the ten largest clones.

In the germline V gene, CDR1 corresponds to WSHSY and CDR2 to SAAADI. Germline trimming: 2 bases from V, 6 bases from J; junction bases outside gene matches: 3. The CDR3, from cysteine to phenylalanine, totals 13 residues. The CDR3 DNA has 39 bases and is translated from base 1. In total, about 650 healthy bone marrow donors made up the cohort. At the time of sampling, every cohort member was nominally healthy, though immune exposures that went unrecorded were likely present. The donor tested CMV seronegative, placing the donor among the roughly 400 seronegative members of the cohort. A peripheral blood sample was collected from each donor, and TCR beta sequencing was performed on peripheral blood mononuclear cells. Genomic DNA was extracted from the blood cell samples with the Qiagen DNeasy Blood Extraction Kit. As for this clone: The target of this receptor is not known. No qualities accompany the bases; no much larger clone lies one base away.

What the research found in general, with its limitations: Because HLA typing was unavailable for some donors at each locus, only the typed subset was used in association tests. In both the original and validation cohorts, the classifier was reported to diagnose cytomegalovirus status with high specificity and sensitivity. The authors suggested that the approach could potentially be generalized to other disease states and immunological phenotypes. Assigning TCR associations to individual alleles was difficult when HLA alleles, especially DR and DQ, strongly co-occurred. Several of the top co-occurrence clusters appeared to be linked to parvovirus B19, influenza, CMV and Epstein-Barr virus, according to a later analysis. Correlated functional status among segregating V segments might be attributable to linkage disequilibrium, but an unknown experimental factor could not be ruled out. Because counts were too low, roughly 18 rarely observed V segments, including chromosome 9 orphons, were left out of the earlier analysis of over 550 of the donors. A later analysis associated approximately 17,000 TCR beta sequences with specific HLA alleles at a false discovery rate of 0.05. The presence/absence analyses assumed that sequencing depth was roughly uniform across donors, and that assumption may not be true. In the study, roughly 160 TCR beta chains were listed as associated with cytomegalovirus. Compared with equally common non-associated chains, HLA-associated TCR beta chains in a later analysis were more clonally expanded and had lower generation probabilities. A cluster of highly shared sequence variants was judged likely to be a technical artifact of the sequencing pipeline. A further reported finding was that TCR beta sequences accurately predicted the HLA-A and HLA-B alleles for most subjects in the first cohort. Immune exposure information for the cohort was limited to CMV serostatus. In vitro tests confirmed that a few of the cytomegalovirus-associated TCR beta chains recognize cytomegalovirus antigens. In this cohort, only TCR beta chains were sequenced, and detectable features were limited by the absence of alpha or paired-chain data. According to a later genetic analysis, donors in an Asian-associated ancestry cluster had fewer N-insertions in productive TCRs than the approximately 650-donor mean. In an earlier analysis of a few hundred of the donors, most TCR beta V segments were observed in productive rearrangements about 90% or about 30% of the time, broadly matching IMGT annotations. An association between a missense DCLRE1C variant and V-gene and J-gene trimming of TCR beta chains was found in a later genetic analysis and replicated in an independent cohort. According to a later analysis, most CMV-associated TCR beta chains appeared to be HLA-restricted, and the HLA associations seemed to be driven largely by CMV exposure. Some IMGT-functional V segments, including TRBV6-2 and TRBV6-3, could not be distinguished by the 87-base-pair reads and were therefore excluded. Most TCR sequences were observed very rarely across donors, whereas some public TCRs were present in many individuals. According to a later analysis, TCR association rates differed among HLA loci, with DRB1 alleles showing the most associated TCRs and HLA-C alleles showing the fewest.

The V gene is TRBV10-2 and the J gene is TRBJ1-1; TRBD1 aligns with 7 central bases. The sequence derives from a woman aged 45 to 65 in good health and CMV-seronegative. Sequencing was performed on PBMCs. The CDR3 amino acid sequence is: CASSEGQGAEAFF. The DNA sequence follows: TGCGCCAGCAGTGAGGGGCAGGGGGCTGAAGCTTTCTTT.